This T cell receptor (beta chain) originates from a study of cytomegalovirus exposure and HLA in healthy donors. Study-wide context: Around 79 million unique TCRs, all from HLA-typed donors, were included in an early release of the data. The Caucasian-associated ancestry cluster contained around four fifths of the approximately 410 genotyped donors. The study, taken as a whole, reports: Later analysis revealed greater clonal expansion in HLA-associated TCR beta chains than in equally common others.

Donors had nominal health at sampling but likely had unrecorded immune exposures. 13 Jbeta primers and 60 Vbeta primers were used for the PCR. TCRdb keeps only in-frame clones here, not all; method: immunoSEQ multiplex PCR. The data contain hundreds of thousands of clones, about 78% of them singletons. Concerning this clone: Its antigen is as yet unknown.

The CDR3 is 14 residues long. The V and J ends lost 7 bases and 2 bases, in that order; junction bases with no gene match: 9. Germline assignment: CDR1 SGHRS and CDR2 YFSETQ. V usage is TRBV5-1 and J usage is TRBJ2-7; 7 bases line up with TRBD2. Sequenced input: PBMCs. The sequence was obtained from a male donor in good health and CMV-seronegative. In DNA, the CDR3 is TGCGCCAGCTGGGAGGGAGGGTCCCCCTACGAGCAGTACTTC. Amino acid sequence: CASWEGGSPYEQYF.